A selection of T cell receptor beta chains follows, all from one sample in a study of blood T cell repertoires in COVID-19. Using immunoSEQ multiplex PCR, the repertoire was profiled, and TCRdb retains in-frame clones only, with some absent. This sample carries more than 300,000 clones, under 85% of them seen once, and the ten largest clones take 5% to 6%. Sequenced input: PBMCs or T cells enriched from blood (not recorded which). All receptors derive from a woman in her forties or fifties who had recovered from COVID-19. Both conserved end residues are part of each CDR3. D genes are given only for firm matches. Size values are once, few and many counts, or a class for expanded clones, and some rows have none.

V gene	clone size	J gene	D gene	CDR3 DNA	CDR3 protein
TRBV4-2	NA	TRBJ1-4	NA	TGTGCCAGCGCCCGAACCAGGGGCACTAATGAAAAACTGTTTTTT	CASARTRGTNEKLFF
TRBV6-5	NA	TRBJ2-7	TRBD1	TGTGCCAGCAAGAGGACAGGGGGTAAGGCCGAGCAGTACTTC	CASKRTGGKAEQYF
TRBV4-1	NA	TRBJ1-2	NA	TGCGCCAGCAGCGAGGAGCGGTGGGCTAACTATGGCTACACCTTC	CASSEERWANYGYTF
TRBV30	NA	TRBJ1-2	TRBD1	TGTGCCTGGAGGGGACAGGGGATACGCGGCTACACCTTC	CAWRGQGIRGYTF
TRBV30	NA	TRBJ1-3	TRBD1	TGTGCCTGGAGGGGACAGGGGCCTGGAAACACCATATATTTT	CAWRGQGPGNTIYF
TRBV19	once	TRBJ2-7	TRBD1	TGTGCCAGTAGTACGACAGGGGGCGCATCCTACGAGCAGTACTTC	CASSTTGGASYEQYF
TRBV18	once	TRBJ1-2	NA	TGTGCCAGCTCACCCATCGACAGCTCTGGCTACACCTTC	CASSPIDSSGYTF
TRBV5-4	NA	TRBJ1-6	NA	TGTGCCAGCAGCTCTGGGCCCTTCTCTGGGTCACCCCTCCACTTT	CASSSGPFSGSPLHF
TRBV6-5	NA	TRBJ1-1	NA	TGTGCCGCCAGGGGCCTCAGGCCGGACACTGAAGCTTTCTTT	CAARGLRPDTEAFF
TRBV6-4	NA	TRBJ1-1	NA	TGTGCCAGCAGTGTGGAGGCGAACACTGAAGCTTTCTTT	CASSVEANTEAFF
TRBV7-2	NA	TRBJ2-1	NA	TGTGCCAGCAGCTTAAGGACTAACTCCTACAATGAGCAGTTCTTC	CASSLRTNSYNEQFF
TRBV11-3	NA	TRBJ2-7	NA	TGTGCCAGCAGCTTCGAACTCTACGAGCAGTACTTC	CASSFELYEQYF
TRBV9	NA	TRBJ1-2	NA	TGTGCCAGCAGCGTAGGGGTCGGTATAGGGGGAGCTAACTATGGCTACACCTTC	CASSVGVGIGGANYGYTF
TRBV6-6	NA	TRBJ1-2	NA	TGTGCCAGCAGTTTCCGGGACTATGGCTACACCTTC	CASSFRDYGYTF
TRBV7-8	NA	TRBJ1-5	NA	TGTGCCAGCAGCTTAAATTCAGGGTCCTTGCAGCCCCAGCATTTT	CASSLNSGSLQPQHF
TRBV7-2	NA	TRBJ2-6	TRBD1	TGTGCCAGCAGCGTAAACAGGGGGCAGGTCAACGTCCTGACTTTC	CASSVNRGQVNVLTF
TRBV5-4	NA	TRBJ2-7	NA	TGTGCCAGCAGCAGGGACTTACCCTACGAGCAGTACTTC	CASSRDLPYEQYF
TRBV20-1	once	TRBJ1-1	NA	TGCAGTGCTTCTCACAGTGAAGCTTTCTTT	CSASHSEAFF
TRBV9	NA	TRBJ1-1	NA	TGTGCCAGCAGCGTAGTCGGAGGGTTCACTGAAGCTTTCTTT	CASSVVGGFTEAFF